These T cell receptor beta chains were read from a single sample in a study of blood T cell repertoires in COVID-19. Sequencing used immunoSEQ multiplex PCR; TCRdb keeps in-frame clones, though not all of them. The data hold 95,000 to 110,000 clones, with roughly nine tenths observed a single time. The sequencing sample was made of peripheral blood. The receptors were gathered from a human donor in a cohort sampled during active COVID-19. Each CDR3 is given with its conserved first and last residue. D genes are given only for firm matches.

V gene	D gene	J gene	CDR3 DNA	CDR3 protein
TRBV7-8	-	TRBJ1-1	TGTGCCAGCAGCTTAGTAAAACGGGAGCCAGAAGCTTTCTTT	CASSLVKREPEAFF
TRBV9	-	TRBJ2-5	TGTGCCAGCAGCGTGGCCAGCCAAGAGACCCAGTACTTC	CASSVASQETQYF
TRBV19	-	TRBJ1-2	TGTGCCAGTAGTATAGATCGCTATAACTATGGCTACACCTTC	CASSIDRYNYGYTF
TRBV24-1	-	TRBJ2-1	TGTGCCACCAGTGATTCCCTCGGAAGCGAGAAGCAGTTCTTC	CATSDSLGSEKQFF
TRBV7-9	TRBD1	TRBJ2-7	TGTGCCAGCAGCCAGACAGGGGGAATCTACGAGCAGTACTTC	CASSQTGGIYEQYF
TRBV5-4	-	TRBJ2-1	TGTGCCAGCAGCTGGACTTCTAGCTCCTACAATGAGCAGTTCTTC	CASSWTSSSYNEQFF
TRBV11-2	-	TRBJ1-5	TGTGCCAGCAGCTTAGGTGGGGCAGGGGATAGCAATCAGCCCCAGCATTTT	CASSLGGAGDSNQPQHF
TRBV6-2/TRBV6-3	TRBD2	TRBJ2-2	TGTGCCAGCAGCCGGGGGGACCTTATTGGGGAGCTGTTTTTT	CASSRGDLIGELFF
TRBV19	-	TRBJ1-3	TGTGCCAGTAATGCAGGAACCTACTCTGGAAACACCATATATTTT	CASNAGTYSGNTIYF
TRBV6-6	TRBD1	TRBJ2-5	TGTGCCAGCAGTCCCCCGGGACAGGGCTATGAGACCCAGTACTTC	CASSPPGQGYETQYF
TRBV7-9	-	TRBJ2-1	TGTGCCAGCAGCTCGAGTACAGCTCACAATGAGCAGTTCTTC	CASSSSTAHNEQFF
TRBV28	-	TRBJ2-7	TGTGCCAGCAGTTTACGGGGGGCTTTATCCTACGAGCAGTACTTC	CASSLRGALSYEQYF
TRBV30	TRBD1	TRBJ1-2	TGTGCCTGGAGGACCACGTCCGGGACAGGGACCTATGGCTACACCTTC	CAWRTTSGTGTYGYTF
TRBV7-2	TRBD2	TRBJ2-2	TGTGCCAGCAGCTTAGCGCATACTAGCGACGGCACCGGGGAGCTGTTTTTT	CASSLAHTSDGTGELFF
TRBV5-5	-	TRBJ1-1	TGTGCCAGCAGCTTGAACAGGTACTCGTTGGGGACTGAAGCTTTCTTT	CASSLNRYSLGTEAFF
TRBV29-1	-	TRBJ2-7	TGCAGCGTTGAAGATAGCCCCGGGGAGCAGTACTTC	CSVEDSPGEQYF
TRBV5-1	-	TRBJ2-2	TGCGCCAGCAGTTCGGAGGGCACCGGGGAGCTGTTTTTT	CASSSEGTGELFF
TRBV3-1/TRBV3-2	TRBD1	TRBJ1-2	TGTGCCAGCAGCCATAACAGGGGAGATGATGGCTACACCTTC	CASSHNRGDDGYTF
TRBV5-6	-	TRBJ2-5	TGTGCCAGCATCATGGTGAGTAAGTACTTC	CASIMVSKYF
TRBV6-2/TRBV6-3	TRBD2	TRBJ2-1	TGTGCCAGCAGTTACACTAGCGGGAGCTACAATGAGCAGTTCTTC	CASSYTSGSYNEQFF
TRBV3-1/TRBV3-2	TRBD1	TRBJ2-7	TGTGCCAGCAGCCTACAGGGGAACTACGAGCAGTACTTC	CASSLQGNYEQYF
TRBV24-1	-	TRBJ2-7	TGTGCCACCAGTGATTTGGGCCACGGGGGCGAGCAGTACTTC	CATSDLGHGGEQYF